These T cell receptor beta chains were read from a single sample in a study of Ad26.COV2.S vaccination and SARS-CoV-2 variants. Clones were read by immunoSEQ multiplex PCR, and TCRdb kept only the in-frame ones, dropping some. The sample shows under 150,000 clones, 86% of them seen only once. The sequences come from peripheral blood, collected after recovery from COVID-19. These receptor sequences come from a human donor who had recovered from COVID-19. The CDR3 runs from the conserved cysteine through the conserved F or W. The D gene is left open where the match is weak. Only some rows state a clone size, as once, few, many or a class for expanded clones.

D	size	V	J	CDR3	DNA
NA	once	TRBV19	TRBJ2-1	CASSIEGWGQFF	TGTGCCAGTAGTATCGAGGGGTGGGGGCAGTTCTTC
TRBD1	NA	TRBV5-1	TRBJ2-5	CASSFDRGMGETQYF	TGCGCCAGCAGCTTCGACAGGGGAATGGGGGAGACCCAGTACTTC
NA	NA	TRBV19	TRBJ2-1	CASSKGPIYNEQFF	TGTGCCAGTAGTAAAGGACCAATCTACAATGAGCAGTTCTTC
NA	NA	TRBV5-4	TRBJ1-1	CASSLPNTEAFF	TGTGCCAGCAGCTTGCCGAACACTGAAGCTTTCTTT
TRBD2	NA	TRBV29-1	TRBJ2-5	CSAQTSAQETQYF	TGCAGCGCACAAACTAGCGCCCAAGAGACCCAGTACTTC
TRBD1	NA	TRBV6-2/TRBV6-3	TRBJ2-1	CASSTTLLGQGSSYNEQFF	TGTGCCAGCAGTACCACTCTCTTAGGACAGGGGAGCTCCTACAATGAGCAGTTCTTC
TRBD1	NA	TRBV5-1	TRBJ1-3	CARYRRWDRYHLDSGNTIYF	TGCGCCCGCTACCGACGCTGGGACAGATACCACCTCGACTCTGGAAACACCATATATTTT
NA	NA	TRBV30	TRBJ2-5	CAWSAGDRQTQYF	TGTGCCTGGAGCGCTGGGGACCGGCAGACCCAGTACTTC
NA	once	TRBV5-8	TRBJ2-7	CASTMITGTKGYEQYF	TGTGCCAGCACCATGATAACCGGGACCAAAGGGTACGAGCAGTACTTC
NA	NA	TRBV4-3	TRBJ1-1	CASSQDLFREKAFF	TGCGCCAGCAGCCAAGATTTATTTCGGGAGAAAGCTTTCTTT
TRBD1	NA	TRBV6-7	TRBJ2-5	CASVKRQGISQRNETQYF	TGTGCCAGCGTCAAAAGACAGGGTATTTCCCAAAGAAACGAGACCCAGTACTTC
NA	NA	TRBV5-1	TRBJ2-5	CASSSPGHFHETQYF	TGCGCCAGCAGTTCCCCGGGACACTTTCACGAGACCCAGTACTTC
NA	few	TRBV10-3	TRBJ1-5	CAISESGDESQPQHF	TGTGCCATCAGTGAATCGGGAGACGAGAGCCAGCCCCAGCATTTT
TRBD2	NA	TRBV7-9	TRBJ2-7	CASSLVGWGGSTAYEQYF	TGTGCCAGCAGCTTAGTGGGGTGGGGGGGATCCACCGCCTACGAGCAGTACTTC
NA	NA	TRBV4-3	TRBJ1-5	CASSQGGAPNQPQHF	TGCGCCAGCAGCCAAGGAGGGGCTCCAAATCAGCCCCAGCATTTT
NA	NA	TRBV5-1	TRBJ1-1	CASSLFTGQSSTEAFF	TGCGCCAGCAGCTTATTCACCGGTCAATCGAGCACTGAAGCTTTCTTT
NA	NA	TRBV28	TRBJ1-2	CASSFGQTYGYTF	TGTGCCAGCAGTTTTGGGCAAACCTATGGCTACACCTTC
NA	NA	TRBV5-1	TRBJ2-3	CASSILGDTQYF	TGCGCCAGCAGTATCTTGGGAGATACGCAGTATTTT
NA	NA	TRBV7-9	TRBJ2-6	CASSFQGSGANVLTF	TGTGCCAGCAGCTTCCAGGGCTCTGGGGCCAACGTCCTGACTTTC
NA	NA	TRBV6-5	TRBJ1-5	CASTRLYSNQPQHF	TGTGCCAGCACTAGACTATATAGCAATCAGCCCCAGCATTTT
NA	NA	TRBV28	TRBJ1-4	CASSLLSGREKLFF	TGTGCCAGCAGTTTACTCTCCGGGAGGGAAAAACTGTTTTTT
TRBD2	NA	TRBV4-3	TRBJ2-1	CASSHIRASGGNEQFF	TGCGCCAGCAGCCACATTCGGGCTAGCGGGGGTAATGAGCAGTTCTTC
NA	NA	TRBV4-1	TRBJ2-3	CASSAVTSTDTQYF	TGCGCCAGCTCAGCGGTTACTAGCACAGATACGCAGTATTTT
NA	NA	TRBV4-1	TRBJ1-5	CASSPTDGNPNQPQHF	TGCGCCAGCAGCCCCACCGACGGTAACCCCAATCAGCCCCAGCATTTT
NA	NA	TRBV13	TRBJ2-3	CASSGLSPSTDTQYF	TGTGCCAGCAGCGGGCTCAGCCCCAGCACAGATACGCAGTATTTT
NA	NA	TRBV10-2	TRBJ1-5	CASSGENQPQHF	TGCGCCAGTTCCGGCGAGAATCAGCCCCAGCATTTT
NA	NA	TRBV5-4	TRBJ1-2	CASSLVPAPNYGYTF	TGTGCCAGCAGCTTGGTTCCAGCTCCCAACTATGGCTACACCTTC
NA	NA	TRBV2	TRBJ1-5	CASSAPREVRPQHF	TGTGCCAGCAGTGCCCCCCGGGAGGTGAGGCCCCAGCATTTT
NA	NA	TRBV5-5	TRBJ2-1	CASSYRSGAYNEQFF	TGTGCCAGCAGCTACCGTTCGGGGGCCTACAATGAGCAGTTCTTC
NA	NA	TRBV6-4	TRBJ2-3	CASSRVSTDTQYF	TGTGCCAGCAGCAGGGTCAGCACAGATACGCAGTATTTT
NA	NA	TRBV28	TRBJ2-7	CASNTELYEQYF	TGTGCCAGCAACACTGAACTTTACGAGCAGTACTTC
NA	NA	TRBV28	TRBJ2-7	CASSLGNLNEQYF	TGTGCCAGCAGCTTGGGGAACCTGAACGAGCAGTACTTC
TRBD1	NA	TRBV28	TRBJ2-3	CASSFGQGRDTQYF	TGTGCCAGCAGTTTCGGACAGGGACGAGATACGCAGTATTTT
NA	few	TRBV25-1	TRBJ1-6	CASSEYSFGQYLHF	TGTGCCAGCAGTGAATATTCCTTCGGGCAGTATCTCCACTTT
NA	NA	TRBV18	TRBJ1-1	CASSPQVMNTEAFF	TGTGCCAGCTCACCACAGGTTATGAACACTGAAGCTTTCTTT
TRBD2	NA	TRBV24-1	TRBJ2-3	CATSDFSTSGVADTQYF	TGTGCCACCAGTGACTTTTCAACTAGCGGGGTGGCAGATACGCAGTATTTT
NA	NA	TRBV6-2/TRBV6-3	TRBJ1-5	CASSYGQFGNQPQHF	TGTGCCAGCAGTTACGGGCAGTTTGGCAATCAGCCCCAGCATTTT
NA	NA	TRBV11-3	TRBJ2-6	CASSLGGTASGANVLTF	TGTGCCAGCAGCTTAGGGGGGACGGCTTCTGGGGCCAACGTCCTGACTTTC
TRBD1	NA	TRBV6-5	TRBJ1-2	CASSYFPGQGDYGYTF	TGTGCCAGCAGTTACTTCCCGGGACAGGGCGACTATGGCTACACCTTC
NA	NA	TRBV7-2	TRBJ2-1	CASSRGNYNEQFF	TGTGCCAGCAGCAGGGGGAACTACAATGAGCAGTTCTTC
TRBD1	NA	TRBV19	TRBJ2-1	CASSIGPGQGSNEQFF	TGTGCCAGTAGTATAGGACCGGGACAGGGTAGTAATGAGCAGTTCTTC
NA	once	TRBV15	TRBJ2-7	CATSRERASSYEQYF	TGTGCCACCAGCAGAGAAAGGGCTAGTAGCTACGAGCAGTACTTC
TRBD2	NA	TRBV19	TRBJ2-5	CASTTSRGGRETQYF	TGTGCCAGTACCACCAGCCGGGGGGGCCGGGAGACCCAGTACTTC
NA	NA	TRBV11-3	TRBJ2-7	CASSLRLPWGNEQYF	TGTGCCAGCAGCTTAAGACTCCCGTGGGGGAACGAGCAGTACTTC
TRBD2	NA	TRBV25-1	TRBJ2-7	CASSGGGLAGSYEQYF	TGTGCCAGCAGTGGCGGTGGGCTAGCGGGTTCCTACGAGCAGTACTTC
NA	NA	TRBV30	TRBJ1-2	CAARRGIYGYTF	TGTGCCGCACGCAGGGGAATTTATGGCTACACCTTC
NA	NA	TRBV7-6	TRBJ1-5	CASSLSGHNSNQPQHF	TGTGCCAGCAGCTTATCAGGACACAATAGCAATCAGCCCCAGCATTTT
NA	NA	TRBV24-1	TRBJ1-2	CATSDLWGGFAF	TGTGCCACCAGTGATTTATGGGGGGGCTTCGCCTTC
TRBD1	NA	TRBV7-9	TRBJ2-7	CASSVTTGGAGYEQYF	TGTGCCAGCAGCGTGACTACAGGGGGCGCGGGGTACGAGCAGTACTTC
TRBD1	NA	TRBV7-2	TRBJ2-1	CASSSEQGATYNEQFF	TGTGCCAGCAGCTCCGAACAGGGGGCTACCTACAATGAGCAGTTCTTC
TRBD1	NA	TRBV5-4	TRBJ1-2	CASRPQGTYGYTF	TGTGCCAGCAGGCCACAGGGGACGTATGGCTACACCTTC
NA	NA	TRBV6-5	TRBJ1-6	CASSKGGIGSPLHF	TGTGCCAGCAGCAAGGGGGGGATCGGTTCACCCCTCCACTTT
NA	NA	TRBV28	TRBJ1-4	CASTVTDNEKLFF	TGTGCCAGCACCGTGACAGATAATGAAAAACTGTTTTTT
TRBD2	NA	TRBV7-2	TRBJ2-1	CASSPKIAGGSYNEQFF	TGTGCCAGCAGCCCTAAAATAGCGGGGGGCTCCTACAATGAGCAGTTCTTC
TRBD1	NA	TRBV10-2	TRBJ2-7	CASSEFFGQGYEQYF	TGCGCCAGCAGTGAGTTCTTTGGACAGGGGTACGAGCAGTACTTC
NA	NA	TRBV7-9	TRBJ2-5	CASSLTMEETQYF	TGTGCCAGCAGCTTGACGATGGAGGAGACCCAGTACTTC
NA	NA	TRBV27	TRBJ2-6	CASSYGRWSSGANVLTF	TGTGCCAGCAGTTACGGGCGGTGGAGTTCTGGGGCCAACGTCCTGACTTTC